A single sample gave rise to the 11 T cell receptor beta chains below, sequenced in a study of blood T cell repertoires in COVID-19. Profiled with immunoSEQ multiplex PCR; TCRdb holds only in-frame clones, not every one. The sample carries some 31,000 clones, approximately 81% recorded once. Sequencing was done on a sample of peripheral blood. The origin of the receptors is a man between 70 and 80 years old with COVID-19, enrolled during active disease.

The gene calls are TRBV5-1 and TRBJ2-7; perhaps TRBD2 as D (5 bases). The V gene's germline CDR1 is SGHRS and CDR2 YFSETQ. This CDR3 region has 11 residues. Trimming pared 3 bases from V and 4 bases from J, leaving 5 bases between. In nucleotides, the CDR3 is TGCGCCAGCAGCTCGGGGTACGAGCAGTACTTC. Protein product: CASSSGYEQYF.

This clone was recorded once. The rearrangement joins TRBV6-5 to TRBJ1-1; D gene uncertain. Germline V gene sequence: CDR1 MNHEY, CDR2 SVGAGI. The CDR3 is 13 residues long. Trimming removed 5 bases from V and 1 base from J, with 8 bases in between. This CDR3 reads CASSRWANTEAFF. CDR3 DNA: TGTGCCAGCAGTCGCTGGGCGAACACTGAAGCTTTCTTT.

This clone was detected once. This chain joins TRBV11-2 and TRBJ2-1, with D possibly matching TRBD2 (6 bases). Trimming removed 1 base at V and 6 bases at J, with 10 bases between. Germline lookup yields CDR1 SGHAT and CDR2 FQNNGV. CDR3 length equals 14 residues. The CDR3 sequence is CASSLALGGNEQFF. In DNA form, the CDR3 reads TGTGCCAGCAGCTTAGCTCTGGGAGGCAATGAGCAGTTCTTC. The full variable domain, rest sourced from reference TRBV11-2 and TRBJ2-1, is EAGVAQSPRYKIIEKRQSVAFWCNPISGHATLYWYQQILGQGPKLLIQFQNNGVVDDSQLPKDRFSAERLKGVDSTLKIQPAKLEDSAVYLCASSLALGGNEQFFGPGTRLTVL.

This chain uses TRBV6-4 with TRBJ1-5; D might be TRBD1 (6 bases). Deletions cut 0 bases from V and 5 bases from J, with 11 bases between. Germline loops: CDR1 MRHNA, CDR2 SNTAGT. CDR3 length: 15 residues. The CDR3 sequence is CASSDSGARDQPQHF. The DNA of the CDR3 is TGTGCCAGCAGTGACTCGGGGGCCAGGGATCAGCCCCAGCATTTT.

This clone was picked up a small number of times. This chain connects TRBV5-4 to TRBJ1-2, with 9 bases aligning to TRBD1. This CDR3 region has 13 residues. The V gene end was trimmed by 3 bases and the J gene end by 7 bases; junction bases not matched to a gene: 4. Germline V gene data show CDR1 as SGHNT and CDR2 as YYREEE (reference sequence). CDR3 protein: CASSSRTGAGYTF. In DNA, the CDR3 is TGTGCCAGCAGCTCCCGGACAGGGGCTGGCTACACCTTC.

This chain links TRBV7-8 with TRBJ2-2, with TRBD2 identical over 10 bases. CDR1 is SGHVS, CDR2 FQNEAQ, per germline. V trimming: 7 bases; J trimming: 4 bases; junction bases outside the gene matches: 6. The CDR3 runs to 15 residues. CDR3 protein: CASNPLAGVTGELFF. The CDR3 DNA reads TGTGCCAGCAACCCCCTAGCGGGAGTCACCGGGGAGCTGTTTTTT.

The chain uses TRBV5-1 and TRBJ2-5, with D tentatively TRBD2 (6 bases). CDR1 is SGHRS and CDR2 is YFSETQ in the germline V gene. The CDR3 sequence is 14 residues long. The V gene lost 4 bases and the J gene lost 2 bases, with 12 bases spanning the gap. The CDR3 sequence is CASSQGTSQETQYF. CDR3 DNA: TGCGCCAGCAGCCAAGGGACTTCACAAGAGACCCAGTACTTC.

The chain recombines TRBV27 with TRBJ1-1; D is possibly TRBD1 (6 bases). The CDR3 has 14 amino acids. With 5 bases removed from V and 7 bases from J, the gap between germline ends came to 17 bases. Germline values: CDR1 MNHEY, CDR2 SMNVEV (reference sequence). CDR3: CASSHRTEGNEAFF. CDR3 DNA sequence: TGTGCCAGCAGTCACCGGACAGAGGGAAATGAAGCTTTCTTT.

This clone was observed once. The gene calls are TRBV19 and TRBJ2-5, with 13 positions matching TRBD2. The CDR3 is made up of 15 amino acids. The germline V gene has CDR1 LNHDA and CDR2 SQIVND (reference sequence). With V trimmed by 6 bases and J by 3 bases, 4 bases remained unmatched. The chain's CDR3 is CASRSGLAGEETQYF. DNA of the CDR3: TGTGCCAGTAGGAGCGGACTAGCGGGAGAAGAGACCCAGTACTTC.

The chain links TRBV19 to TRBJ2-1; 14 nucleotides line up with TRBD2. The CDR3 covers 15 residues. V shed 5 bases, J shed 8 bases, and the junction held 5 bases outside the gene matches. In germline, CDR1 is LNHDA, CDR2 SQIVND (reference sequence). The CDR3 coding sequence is TGTGCCAGTAGTCCCGGGACTAGCGGGAGTGATGAGCAGTTCTTC. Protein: CASSPGTSGSDEQFF.

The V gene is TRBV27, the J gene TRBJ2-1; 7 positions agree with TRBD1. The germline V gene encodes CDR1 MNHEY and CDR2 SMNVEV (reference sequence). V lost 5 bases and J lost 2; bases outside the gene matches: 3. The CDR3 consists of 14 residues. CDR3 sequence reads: CASSGDSPYNEQFF. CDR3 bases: TGTGCCAGCAGTGGGGACAGCCCCTACAATGAGCAGTTCTTC.